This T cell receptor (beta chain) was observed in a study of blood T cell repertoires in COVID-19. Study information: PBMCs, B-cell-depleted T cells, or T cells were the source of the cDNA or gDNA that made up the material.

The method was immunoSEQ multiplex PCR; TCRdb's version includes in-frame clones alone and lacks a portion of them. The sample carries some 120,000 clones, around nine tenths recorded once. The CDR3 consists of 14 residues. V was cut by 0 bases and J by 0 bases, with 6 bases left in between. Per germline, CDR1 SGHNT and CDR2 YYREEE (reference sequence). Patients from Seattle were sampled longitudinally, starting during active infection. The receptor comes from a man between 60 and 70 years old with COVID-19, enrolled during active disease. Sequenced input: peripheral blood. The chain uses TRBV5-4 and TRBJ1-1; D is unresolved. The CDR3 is CASSLDSMNTEAFF. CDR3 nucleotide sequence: TGTGCCAGCAGCTTGGACAGCATGAACACTGAAGCTTTCTTT.